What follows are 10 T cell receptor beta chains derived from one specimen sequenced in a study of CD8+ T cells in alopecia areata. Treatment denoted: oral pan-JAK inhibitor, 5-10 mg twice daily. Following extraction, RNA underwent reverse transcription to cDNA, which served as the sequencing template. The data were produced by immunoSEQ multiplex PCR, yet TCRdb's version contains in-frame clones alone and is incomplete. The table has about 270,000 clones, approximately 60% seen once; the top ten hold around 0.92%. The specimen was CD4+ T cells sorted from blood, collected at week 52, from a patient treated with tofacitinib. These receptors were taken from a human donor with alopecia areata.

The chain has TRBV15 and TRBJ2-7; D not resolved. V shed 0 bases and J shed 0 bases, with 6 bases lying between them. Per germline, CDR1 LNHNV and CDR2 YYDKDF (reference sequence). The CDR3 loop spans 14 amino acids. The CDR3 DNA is TGTGCCACCAGCAGAGATTTAGCCTCCTACGAGCAGTACTTC. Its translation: CATSRDLASYEQYF.

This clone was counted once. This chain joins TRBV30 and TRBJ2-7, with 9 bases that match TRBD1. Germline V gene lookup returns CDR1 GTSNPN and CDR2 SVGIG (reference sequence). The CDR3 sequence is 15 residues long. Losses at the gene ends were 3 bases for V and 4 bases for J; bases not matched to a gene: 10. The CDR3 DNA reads TGTGCCTGGAGAATCTCCGGGACAGGGCGTTACGAGCAGTACTTC. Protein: CAWRISGTGRYEQYF.

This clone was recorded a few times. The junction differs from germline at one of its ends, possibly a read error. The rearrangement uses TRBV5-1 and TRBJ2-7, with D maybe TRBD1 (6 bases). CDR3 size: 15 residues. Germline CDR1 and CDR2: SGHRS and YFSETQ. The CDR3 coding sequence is TGCGCCAGCAGCTCGCTCCCGGGACAAATCTACCAGCAGTACTTC. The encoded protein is CASSSLPGQIYQQYF.

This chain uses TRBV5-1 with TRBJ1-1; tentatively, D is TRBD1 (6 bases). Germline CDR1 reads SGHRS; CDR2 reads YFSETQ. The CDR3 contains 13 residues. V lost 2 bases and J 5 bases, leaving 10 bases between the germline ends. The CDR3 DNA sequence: TGCGCCAGCAGCTTCAGGGGCGGGACTGAAGCTTTCTTT. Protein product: CASSFRGGTEAFF.

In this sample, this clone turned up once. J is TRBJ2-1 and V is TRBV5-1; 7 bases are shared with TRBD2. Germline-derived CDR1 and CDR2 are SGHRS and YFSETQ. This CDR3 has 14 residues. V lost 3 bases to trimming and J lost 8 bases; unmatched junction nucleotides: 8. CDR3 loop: CASSSGPLADEQFF. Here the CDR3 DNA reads TGCGCCAGCAGCTCTGGCCCGCTAGCGGATGAGCAGTTCTTC.

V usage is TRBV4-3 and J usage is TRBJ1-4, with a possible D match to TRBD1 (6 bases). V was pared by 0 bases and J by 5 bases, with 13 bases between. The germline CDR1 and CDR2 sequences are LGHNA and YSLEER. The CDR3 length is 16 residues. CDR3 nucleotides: TGCGCCAGCAGCCAAGATAAGGGGGGCGCAAATGAAAAACTGTTTTTT. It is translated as CASSQDKGGANEKLFF.

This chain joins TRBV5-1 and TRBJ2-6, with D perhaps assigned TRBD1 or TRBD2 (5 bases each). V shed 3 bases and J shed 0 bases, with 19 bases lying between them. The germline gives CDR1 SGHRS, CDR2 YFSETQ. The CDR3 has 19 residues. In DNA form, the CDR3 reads TGCGCCAGCAGCTCGCACATCCCGGGACCAGGCTCTGGGGCCAACGTCCTGACTTTC. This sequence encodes CASSSHIPGPGSGANVLTF.

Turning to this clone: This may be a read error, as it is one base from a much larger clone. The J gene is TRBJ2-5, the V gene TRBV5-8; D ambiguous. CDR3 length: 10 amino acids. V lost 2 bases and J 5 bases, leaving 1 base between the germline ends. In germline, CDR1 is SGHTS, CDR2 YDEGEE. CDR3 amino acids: CASSFETQYF. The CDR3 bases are TGTGCCAGCAGCTTCGAGACCCAGTACTTC.

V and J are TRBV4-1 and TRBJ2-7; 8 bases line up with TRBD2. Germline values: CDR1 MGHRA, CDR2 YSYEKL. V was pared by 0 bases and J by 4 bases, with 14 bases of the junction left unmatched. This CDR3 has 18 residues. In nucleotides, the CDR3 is TGCGCCAGCAGCCAAGATCTTGTGACCCGGGGGGGCCGGTACGAGCAGTACTTC. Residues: CASSQDLVTRGGRYEQYF.

CDR3 sequence (DNA): TGTGCCAGCAGTTCCACCTCGGGACAGTCACCCCTCCACTTT. The encoded protein is CASSSTSGQSPLHF. V usage is TRBV25-1 and J usage is TRBJ1-6, with 7 bases fitting TRBD1. CDR1 is MGHDK and CDR2 is SYGVNS in the germline V gene. With 5 bases clipped from V and 10 bases from J, the junction kept 8 bases outside the gene matches. The CDR3 length is 14 residues.